This T cell receptor (beta chain) came from a study of blood T cell repertoires in COVID-19. Study details: COVID-19 samples from acute and convalescent phases originated in the United States, Italy and Spain. T cells, B-cell-depleted T cells, or PBMCs provided the cDNA or gDNA that served as material.

Methods used by the authors: Quantification of nucleated cells was approximated via reference gene primer amplification. The repertoire was sequenced with immunoSEQ multiplex PCR; TCRdb's copy has only in-frame clones and lacks some. V, J and clone size reflect that table, while D and trimming were determined from the DNA. This sample has 200,000 to 250,000 clones; about nine tenths occur once, and the top ten carry around 6.5%. The CDR3 runs 14 residues. The V segment lost 1 base and the J segment 5 bases; nucleotides outside the gene matches: 4. Germline values: CDR1 LNHDA, CDR2 SQIVND (reference sequence).

The sequenced material came from peripheral blood. The rearrangement links TRBV19 to TRBJ2-5, with 7 positions matching TRBD2. This receptor was taken from a man in his sixties who had recovered from COVID-19. The DNA for the CDR3 is TGTGCCAGTAGTATAGGGACTAGTTGGGAGACCCAGTACTTC. This translates into CASSIGTSWETQYF.